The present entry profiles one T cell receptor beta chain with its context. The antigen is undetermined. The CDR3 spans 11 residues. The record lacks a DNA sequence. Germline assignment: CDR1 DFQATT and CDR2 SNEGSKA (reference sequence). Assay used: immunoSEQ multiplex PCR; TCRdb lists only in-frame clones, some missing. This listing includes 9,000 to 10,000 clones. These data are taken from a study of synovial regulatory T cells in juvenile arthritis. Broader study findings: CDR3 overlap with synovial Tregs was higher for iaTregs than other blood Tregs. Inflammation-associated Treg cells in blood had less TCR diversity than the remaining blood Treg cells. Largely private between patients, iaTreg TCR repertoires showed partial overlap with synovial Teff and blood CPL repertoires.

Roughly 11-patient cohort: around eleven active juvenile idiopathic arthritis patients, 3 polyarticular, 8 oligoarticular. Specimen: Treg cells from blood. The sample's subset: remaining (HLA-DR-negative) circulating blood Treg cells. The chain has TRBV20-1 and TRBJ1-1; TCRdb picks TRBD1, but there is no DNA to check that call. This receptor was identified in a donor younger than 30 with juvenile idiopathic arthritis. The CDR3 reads CSARAQVEAFF.